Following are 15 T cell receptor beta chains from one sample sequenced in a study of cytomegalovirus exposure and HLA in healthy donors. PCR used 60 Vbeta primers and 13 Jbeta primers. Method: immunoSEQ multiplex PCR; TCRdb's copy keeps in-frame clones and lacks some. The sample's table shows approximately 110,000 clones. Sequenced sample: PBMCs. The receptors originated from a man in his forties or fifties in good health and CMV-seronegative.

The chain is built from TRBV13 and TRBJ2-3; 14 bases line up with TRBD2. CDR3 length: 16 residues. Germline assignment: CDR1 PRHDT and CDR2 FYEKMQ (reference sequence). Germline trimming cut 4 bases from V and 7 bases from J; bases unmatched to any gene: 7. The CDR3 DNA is TGTGCCAGCAGCTCCGGGACTAGCGGGAGTATATATACGCAGTATTTT. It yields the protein CASSSGTSGSIYTQYF.

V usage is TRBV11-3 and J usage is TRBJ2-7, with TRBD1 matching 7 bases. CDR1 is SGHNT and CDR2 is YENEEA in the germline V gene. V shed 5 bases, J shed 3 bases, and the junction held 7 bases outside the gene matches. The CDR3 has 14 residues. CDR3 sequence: CASSTDRVGYEQYF. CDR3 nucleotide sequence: TGTGCCAGCAGCACAGACAGGGTCGGCTACGAGCAGTACTTC.

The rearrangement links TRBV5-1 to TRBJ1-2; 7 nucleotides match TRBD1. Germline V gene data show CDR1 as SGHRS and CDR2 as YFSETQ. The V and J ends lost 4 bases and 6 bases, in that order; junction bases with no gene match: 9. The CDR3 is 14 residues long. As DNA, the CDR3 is TGCGCCAGCAGCCCAATACAGGGGCCCCATGGCTACACCTTC. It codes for CASSPIQGPHGYTF.

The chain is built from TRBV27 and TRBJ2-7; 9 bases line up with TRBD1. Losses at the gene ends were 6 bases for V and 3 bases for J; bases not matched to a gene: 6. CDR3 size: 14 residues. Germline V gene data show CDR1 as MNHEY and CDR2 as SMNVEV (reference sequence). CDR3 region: CASRLGDRVYEQYF. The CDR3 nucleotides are TGTGCCAGCAGGTTGGGGGACAGGGTCTACGAGCAGTACTTC.

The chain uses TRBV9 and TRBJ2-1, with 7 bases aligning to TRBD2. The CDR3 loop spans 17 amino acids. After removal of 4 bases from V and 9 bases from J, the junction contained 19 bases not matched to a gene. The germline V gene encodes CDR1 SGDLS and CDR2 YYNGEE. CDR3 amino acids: CASSFGLDFGEQVEQFF. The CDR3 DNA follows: TGTGCCAGCAGCTTCGGACTAGATTTCGGGGAACAAGTTGAGCAGTTCTTC. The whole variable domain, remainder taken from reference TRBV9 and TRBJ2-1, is DSGVTQTPKHLITATGQRVTLRCSPRSGDLSVYWYQQSLDQGLQFLIQYYNGEERAKGNILERFSAQQFPDLHSELNLSSLELGDSALYFCASSFGLDFGEQVEQFFGPGTRLTVL.

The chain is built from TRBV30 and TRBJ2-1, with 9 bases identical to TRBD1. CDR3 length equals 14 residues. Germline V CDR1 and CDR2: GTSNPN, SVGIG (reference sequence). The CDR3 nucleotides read TGTGCTCAAAAACCGGGACAGGGATACAATGAGCAGTTCTTC. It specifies CAQKPGQGYNEQFF.

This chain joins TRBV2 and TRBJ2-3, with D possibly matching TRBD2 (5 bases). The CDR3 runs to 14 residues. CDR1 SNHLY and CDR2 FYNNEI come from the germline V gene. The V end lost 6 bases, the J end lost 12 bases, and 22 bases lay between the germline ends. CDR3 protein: CASRAPRLGRAQYF. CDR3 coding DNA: TGTGCCAGCAGAGCACCTCGCTTGGGGAGAGCTCAGTATTTT.

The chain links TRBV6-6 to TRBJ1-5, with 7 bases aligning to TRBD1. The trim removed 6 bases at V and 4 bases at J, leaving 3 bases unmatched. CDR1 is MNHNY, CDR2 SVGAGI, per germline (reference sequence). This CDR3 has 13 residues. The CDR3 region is CASSMGQNQPQHF. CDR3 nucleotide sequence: TGTGCCAGCAGCATGGGACAGAATCAGCCCCAGCATTTT.

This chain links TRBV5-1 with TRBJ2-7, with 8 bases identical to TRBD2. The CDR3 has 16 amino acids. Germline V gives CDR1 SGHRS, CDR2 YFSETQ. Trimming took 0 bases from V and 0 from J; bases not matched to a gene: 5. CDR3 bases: TGCGCCAGCAGCTTGGAAGCGGGAGCGACCTCCTACGAGCAGTACTTC. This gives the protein CASSLEAGATSYEQYF.

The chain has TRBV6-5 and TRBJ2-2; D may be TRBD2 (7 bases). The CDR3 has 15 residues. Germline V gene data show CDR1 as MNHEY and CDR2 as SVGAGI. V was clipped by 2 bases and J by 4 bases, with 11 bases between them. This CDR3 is CASSYGEGVTGELFF. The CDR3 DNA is TGTGCCAGCAGTTACGGGGAGGGGGTCACCGGGGAGCTGTTTTTT.

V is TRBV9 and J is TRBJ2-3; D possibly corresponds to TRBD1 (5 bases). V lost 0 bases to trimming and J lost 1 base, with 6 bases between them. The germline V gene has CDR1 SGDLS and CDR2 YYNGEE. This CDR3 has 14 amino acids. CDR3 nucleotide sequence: TGTGCCAGCAGCGTAGTGGGGCGCACAGATACGCAGTATTTT. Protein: CASSVVGRTDTQYF.

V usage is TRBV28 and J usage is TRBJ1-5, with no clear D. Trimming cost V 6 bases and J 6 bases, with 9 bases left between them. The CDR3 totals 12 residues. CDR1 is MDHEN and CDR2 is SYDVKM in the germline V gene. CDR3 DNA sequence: TGTGCCAGCAGGCAGGCCGGTCAGCCCCAGCATTTT. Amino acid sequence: CASRQAGQPQHF.

For the CDR3, the DNA is TGTGCCAGCAGTGGAGAGATAGCTGATACGCAGTATTTT. Residues: CASSGEIADTQYF. The chain employs TRBV6-5 and TRBJ2-3; no clear D gene. Trimming took 5 bases from V and 6 from J, leaving 12 bases between them. Looked up from germline, CDR1 is MNHEY and CDR2 is SVGAGI. There are 13 residues in the CDR3.

CDR3 nucleotide sequence: TGCGCCAGCAGCTCGCTCCGGGACAACTACGAGCAGTACTTC. Protein: CASSSLRDNYEQYF. V usage is TRBV5-1 and J usage is TRBJ2-7, with D possibly being TRBD1 (6 bases). The CDR3 is 14 amino acids. Germline V CDR1 and CDR2: SGHRS, YFSETQ. V lost 3 bases and J 3 bases, leaving 13 bases between the germline ends. Drawing the rest from reference TRBV5-1 and TRBJ2-7, the complete variable domain is KAGVTQTPRYLIKTRGQQVTLSCSPISGHRSVSWYQQTPGQGLQFLFEYFSETQRNKGNFPGRFSGRQFSNSRSEMNVSTLELGDSALYLCASSSLRDNYEQYFGPGTRLTVT.

CDR3 loop: CASSLDDYGKQYF. The CDR3 coding sequence is TGTGCCAGCAGTTTAGATGATTACGGGAAGCAGTACTTC. The rearrangement joins TRBV28 to TRBJ2-7; tentatively, D is TRBD2 (5 bases). V was pared by 2 bases and J by 8 bases, with 13 bases between. CDR1 is MDHEN, CDR2 SYDVKM, per germline. The CDR3 consists of 13 residues. Full variable domain (remainder filled in from reference TRBV28 and TRBJ2-7): DVKVTQSSRYLVKRTGEKVFLECVQDMDHENMFWYRQDPGLGLRLIYFSYDVKMKEKGDIPEGYSVSREKKERFSLILESASTNQTSMYLCASSLDDYGKQYFGPGTRLTVT.